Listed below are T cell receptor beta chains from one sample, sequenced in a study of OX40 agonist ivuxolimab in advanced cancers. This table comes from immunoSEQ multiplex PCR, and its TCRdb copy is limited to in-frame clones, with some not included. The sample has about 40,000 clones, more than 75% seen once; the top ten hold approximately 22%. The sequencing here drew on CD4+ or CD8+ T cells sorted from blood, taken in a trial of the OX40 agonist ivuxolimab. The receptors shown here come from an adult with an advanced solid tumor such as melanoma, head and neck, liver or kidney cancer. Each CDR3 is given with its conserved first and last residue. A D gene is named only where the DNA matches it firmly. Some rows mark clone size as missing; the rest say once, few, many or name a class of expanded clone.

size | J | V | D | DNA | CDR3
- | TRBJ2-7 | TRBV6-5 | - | TGTGCCAGCAGCCTACCGGGTCGGGCCTACGAGCAGTACTTC | CASSLPGRAYEQYF
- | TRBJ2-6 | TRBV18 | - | TGTGCCAGCTCACCACCTCTAGTACAGGGGGCCAACGTCCTGACTTTC | CASSPPLVQGANVLTF
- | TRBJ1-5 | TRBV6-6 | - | TGTGCCAGCAGTTACTCTGATAATCAGCCCCAGCATTTT | CASSYSDNQPQHF
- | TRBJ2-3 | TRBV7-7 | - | TGTGCCAGCAGCCCCGGGACCGGACGCACAGATACGCAGTATTTT | CASSPGTGRTDTQYF
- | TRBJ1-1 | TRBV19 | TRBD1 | TGTGCCAGTAGGGAGACAGGGAGAATGAACACTGAAGCTTTCTTT | CASRETGRMNTEAFF
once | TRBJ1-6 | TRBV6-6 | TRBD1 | TGTGCCAGCAGCCTCACAGGGGTGGGCCGGACACCCCTCCACTTT | CASSLTGVGRTPLHF
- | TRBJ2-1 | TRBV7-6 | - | TGTGCCAGCAGCTTGGACATTTACAATGAGCAGTTCTTC | CASSLDIYNEQFF
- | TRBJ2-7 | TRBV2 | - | TGTGCCAGCAGCGATCTAAATAGTTCCCGCTACGAGCAGTACTTC | CASSDLNSSRYEQYF
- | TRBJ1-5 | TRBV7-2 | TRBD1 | TGTGCCAGCAGCTTAGAAGGGACAGCTTTCAATCAGCCCCAGCATTTT | CASSLEGTAFNQPQHF
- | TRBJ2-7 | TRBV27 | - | TGTGCCAGCAGTTTTGGCGGATACTCCTACGAGCAGTACTTC | CASSFGGYSYEQYF
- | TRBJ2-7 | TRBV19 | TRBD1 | TGTGCCAGTATGGGGACAGGGACGGCGCACGAGCAGTACTTC | CASMGTGTAHEQYF
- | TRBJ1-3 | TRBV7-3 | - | TGTGCCAGCAGCTTGACAGTCTCTGGAAACACCATATATTTT | CASSLTVSGNTIYF
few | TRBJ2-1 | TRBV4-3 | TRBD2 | TGCGCCAGCAGCCCGCTTCCAGCGGGAGGGCCAATTGAGCAGTTCTTC | CASSPLPAGGPIEQFF
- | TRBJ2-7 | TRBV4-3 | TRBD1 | TGCGCCAGCAGCCAAGATGACAGGGGGCCCTACGAGCAGTACTTC | CASSQDDRGPYEQYF
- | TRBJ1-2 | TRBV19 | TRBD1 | TGTGCCAGTAGCGTACCCGGGACAGGGATCTCCGGCTACACCTTC | CASSVPGTGISGYTF
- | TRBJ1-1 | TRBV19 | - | TGTGCCTCGACGGGCGGCGGTTGGACTGAAGCTTTCTTT | CASTGGGWTEAFF
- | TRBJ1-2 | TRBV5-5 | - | TGTGCCAGCAGCCCCGGCCCCAATCCTTTAACAGGCTCGTATGGCTACACCTTC | CASSPGPNPLTGSYGYTF
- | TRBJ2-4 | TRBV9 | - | TGTGCCAGCAGCGTAGCCTCTGGAAACATTCAGTACTTC | CASSVASGNIQYF
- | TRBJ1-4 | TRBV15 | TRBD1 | TGTGCCACCAGCTGGAACAGGGGAACTAATGAAAAACTGTTTTTT | CATSWNRGTNEKLFF
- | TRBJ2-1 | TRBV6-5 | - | TGTGCCAGCAGTCCCGAAACGTTGGAAGGGCAGTTCTTC | CASSPETLEGQFF
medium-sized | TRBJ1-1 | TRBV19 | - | TGTGCCAGTAGTATTGAGGCCACCTCCATCGCTGAAGCTTTCTTT | CASSIEATSIAEAFF
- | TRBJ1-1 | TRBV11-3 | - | TGTGCCAGCAGCATCTCGGGCACTGAAGCTTTCTTT | CASSISGTEAFF
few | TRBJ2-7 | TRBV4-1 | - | TGCGCCAGCAGCCAAGATGTGGCAGGCTACTACGAGCAGTACTTC | CASSQDVAGYYEQYF
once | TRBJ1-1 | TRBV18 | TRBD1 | TGTGCCAGCTCACCACGTCAGGCCGGGACAGGGGGGATGTACACTGAAGCTTTCTTT | CASSPRQAGTGGMYTEAFF
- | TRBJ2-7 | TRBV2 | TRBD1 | TGTGCCGCCTCCGGGAATGACAGGGCCTACGAGCAGTACTTC | CAASGNDRAYEQYF
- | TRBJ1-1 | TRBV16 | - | TGTGCCAGCAGCCGACAAGGCCCCACTGAAGCTTTCTTT | CASSRQGPTEAFF
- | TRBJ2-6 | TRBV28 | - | TGTGCCAGCTCTGGGGCCAACGTCCTGACTTTC | CASSGANVLTF
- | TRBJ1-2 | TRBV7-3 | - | TGTGCCAGCAGCTTAGATGCAGGGCGCGGCTACACCTTC | CASSLDAGRGYTF
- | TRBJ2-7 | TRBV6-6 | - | TGTGCCAGCAGGAAAACCGGGACGGCCCCCTACGAGCAGTACTTC | CASRKTGTAPYEQYF
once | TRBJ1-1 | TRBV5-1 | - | TGCGCCAGCAGCTCCAATCCACTGGGAGAGAACACTGAAGCTTTCTTT | CASSSNPLGENTEAFF
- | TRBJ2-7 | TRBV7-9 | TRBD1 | TGTGCCAGCAGCTCACCCGGACAGGGCTCCTACGAGCAGTACTTC | CASSSPGQGSYEQYF
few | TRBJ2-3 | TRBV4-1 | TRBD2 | TGCGCCAGCAGCCTCGTCGGCGGGGGGACGGCAGATACGCAGTATTTT | CASSLVGGGTADTQYF
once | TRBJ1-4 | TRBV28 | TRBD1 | TGTGCCAGCAGTCTCTCAGGGGGGGTTCGTGAAAAACTGTTTTTT | CASSLSGGVREKLFF
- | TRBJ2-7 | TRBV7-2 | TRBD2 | TGTGCCAGCAGCTTAGAAGCGGGGGGCTCCTACGAGCAGTACTTC | CASSLEAGGSYEQYF
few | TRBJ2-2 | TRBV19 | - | TGTGCCAGTAGTCTTCGGCGGGGGCAGGGGGACACCGGGGAGCTGTTTTTT | CASSLRRGQGDTGELFF
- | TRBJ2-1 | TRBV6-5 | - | TGTGCCAGCACCCCCCCCGGGGGCAATGAGCAGTTCTTC | CASTPPGGNEQFF
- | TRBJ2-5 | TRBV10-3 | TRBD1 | TGTGCCATCAGTGAGTCGGGGACAGGGGTAGAGACCCAGTACTTC | CAISESGTGVETQYF
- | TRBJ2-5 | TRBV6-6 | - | TGTGCCAGCAGAGATCCGGGACTCCAAGAGACCCAGTACTTC | CASRDPGLQETQYF
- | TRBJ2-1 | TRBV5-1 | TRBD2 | TGCGCCAGCAGCAAGCCGGAGGGACTAGCGGGGGACACTTACAATGAGCAGTTCTTC | CASSKPEGLAGDTYNEQFF
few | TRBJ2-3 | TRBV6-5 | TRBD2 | TGTGCCAGCTCAAGCGGGGTCACAGATACGCAGTATTTT | CASSSGVTDTQYF
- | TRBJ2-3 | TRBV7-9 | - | TGTGCCAGCAGCTCGGAATTAGCTCGGTATTTT | CASSSELARYF
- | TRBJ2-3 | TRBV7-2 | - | TGTGCCAGCAGCGCCGGGCCGCCCACAGATACGCAGTATTTT | CASSAGPPTDTQYF
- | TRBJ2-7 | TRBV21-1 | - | TGTGCCAGCAGCAAAGAGGGAGGCCAGCAGGTCTCCTACGAGCAGTACTTC | CASSKEGGQQVSYEQYF
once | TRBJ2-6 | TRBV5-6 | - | TGTGCCAGCAGCTTGCCAGGGTCCACTGGGGCCAACGTCCTGACTTTC | CASSLPGSTGANVLTF
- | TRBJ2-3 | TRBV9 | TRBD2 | TGTGCCAGCAGCGTCGCCGGGGGGGATAGCGGCGATACGCAGTATTTT | CASSVAGGDSGDTQYF
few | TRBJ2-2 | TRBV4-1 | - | TGCGCCAGCAGCCCCCCCGCGAGCATCGGGGAGCTGTTTTTT | CASSPPASIGELFF
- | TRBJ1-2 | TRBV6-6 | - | TGTGCCAGCAGTCCCCTTGGGGGAGGCTACACCTTC | CASSPLGGGYTF
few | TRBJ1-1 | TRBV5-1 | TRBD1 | TGCGCCAGCAGCCTGGACAGGGATCTGAACACTGAAGCTTTCTTT | CASSLDRDLNTEAFF
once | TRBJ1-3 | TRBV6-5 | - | TGTGCCAGCAGCAGACTGGGCTCTGGAAACACCATATATTTT | CASSRLGSGNTIYF
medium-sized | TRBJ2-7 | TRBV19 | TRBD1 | TGTGCCAGTAGTACGGGACAGGGCTACGAGCAGTACTTC | CASSTGQGYEQYF
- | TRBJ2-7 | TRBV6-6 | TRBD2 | TGTGCCAGCTGGCCTAGCGGGAGTGTACCGCAGTACTTC | CASWPSGSVPQYF
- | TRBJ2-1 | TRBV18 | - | TGTGCCAGCCATTCACCGGGGGACATTACCTACAATGAGCAGTTCTTC | CASHSPGDITYNEQFF
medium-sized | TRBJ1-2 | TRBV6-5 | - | TGTGCCAGCAGTTACTCAAGTGGGGGGCAGTATGGCTACACCTTC | CASSYSSGGQYGYTF